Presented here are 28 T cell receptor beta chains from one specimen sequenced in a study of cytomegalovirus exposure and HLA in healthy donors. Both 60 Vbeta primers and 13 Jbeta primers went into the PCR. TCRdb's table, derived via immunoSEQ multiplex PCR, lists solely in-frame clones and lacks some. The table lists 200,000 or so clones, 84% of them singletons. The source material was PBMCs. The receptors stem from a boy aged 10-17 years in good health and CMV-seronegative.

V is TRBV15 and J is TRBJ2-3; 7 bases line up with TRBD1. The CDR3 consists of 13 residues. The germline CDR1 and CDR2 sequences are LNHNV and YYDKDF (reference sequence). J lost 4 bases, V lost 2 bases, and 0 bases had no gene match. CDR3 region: CATSRTGADTQYF. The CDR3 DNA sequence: TGTGCCACCAGCAGAACAGGGGCAGATACGCAGTATTTT.

This CDR3 is CASSMTGANQPQHF. The DNA of the CDR3 is TGTGCCAGCAGCATGACAGGGGCTAATCAGCCCCAGCATTTT. The chain has TRBV7-6 and TRBJ1-5; 8 nucleotides agree with TRBD1. Trimming at V came to 5 bases and at J to 4 bases, leaving 4 bases not matched to a gene. There are 14 residues in the CDR3. Germline V lookup: CDR1 SGHVS, CDR2 FNYEAQ.

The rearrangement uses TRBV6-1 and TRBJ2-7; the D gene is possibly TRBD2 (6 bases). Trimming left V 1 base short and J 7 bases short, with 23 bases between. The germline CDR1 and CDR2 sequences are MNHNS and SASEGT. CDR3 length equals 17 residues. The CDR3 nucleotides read TGTGCCAGCAGTGAAGGGAGGCCCCCGGGACTGAAGAGAGAGCAGTACTTC. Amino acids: CASSEGRPPGLKREQYF.

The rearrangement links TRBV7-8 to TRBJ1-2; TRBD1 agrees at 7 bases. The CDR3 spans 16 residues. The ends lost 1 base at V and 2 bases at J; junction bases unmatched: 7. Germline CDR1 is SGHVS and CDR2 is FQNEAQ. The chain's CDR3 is CASSLETGRLNYGYTF. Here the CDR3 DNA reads TGTGCCAGCAGCTTAGAGACAGGGCGGCTGAACTATGGCTACACCTTC.

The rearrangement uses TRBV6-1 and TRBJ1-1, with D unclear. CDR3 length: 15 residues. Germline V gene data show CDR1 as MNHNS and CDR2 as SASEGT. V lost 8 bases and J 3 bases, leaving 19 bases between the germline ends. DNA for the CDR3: TGTGCCAGCGGTCCATTTAGAGGCTTCGACACTGAAGCTTTCTTT. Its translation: CASGPFRGFDTEAFF.

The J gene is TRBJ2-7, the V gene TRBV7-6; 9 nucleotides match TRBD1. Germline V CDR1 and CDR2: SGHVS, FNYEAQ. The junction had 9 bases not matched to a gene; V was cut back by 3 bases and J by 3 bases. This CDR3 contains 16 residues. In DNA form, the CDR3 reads TGTGCCAGCAGCTTGGGTATAGGGACAGGGAACTACGAGCAGTACTTC. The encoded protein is CASSLGIGTGNYEQYF.

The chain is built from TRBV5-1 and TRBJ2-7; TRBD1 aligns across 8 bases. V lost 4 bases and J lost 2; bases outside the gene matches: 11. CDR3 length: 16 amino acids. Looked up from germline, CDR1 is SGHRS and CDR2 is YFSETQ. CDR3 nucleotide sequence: TGCGCCAGCAGCGGCGCCGGGACAGGTATAACCTACGAGCAGTACTTC. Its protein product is CASSGAGTGITYEQYF.

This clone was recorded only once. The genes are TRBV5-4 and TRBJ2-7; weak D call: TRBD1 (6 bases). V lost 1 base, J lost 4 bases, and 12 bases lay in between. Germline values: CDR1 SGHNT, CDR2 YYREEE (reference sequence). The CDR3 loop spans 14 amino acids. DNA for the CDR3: TGTGCCAGCAGCTTGAAACAGGGAGAATACGAGCAGTACTTC. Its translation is CASSLKQGEYEQYF.

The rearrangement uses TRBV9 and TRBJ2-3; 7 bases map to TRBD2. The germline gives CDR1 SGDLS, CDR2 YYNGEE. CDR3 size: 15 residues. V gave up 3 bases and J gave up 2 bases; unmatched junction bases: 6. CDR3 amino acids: CASSGSGATTDTQYF. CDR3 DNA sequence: TGTGCCAGCAGCGGCAGCGGGGCAACCACAGATACGCAGTATTTT. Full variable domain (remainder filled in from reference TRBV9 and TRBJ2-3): DSGVTQTPKHLITATGQRVTLRCSPRSGDLSVYWYQQSLDQGLQFLIQYYNGEERAKGNILERFSAQQFPDLHSELNLSSLELGDSALYFCASSGSGATTDTQYFGPGTRLTVL.

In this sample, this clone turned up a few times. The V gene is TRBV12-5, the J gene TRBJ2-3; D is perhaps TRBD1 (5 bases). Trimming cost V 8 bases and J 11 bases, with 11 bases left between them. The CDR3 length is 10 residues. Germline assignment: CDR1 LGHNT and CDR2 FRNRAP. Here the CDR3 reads CASQGDWQYF. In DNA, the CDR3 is TGTGCTAGTCAAGGGGATTGGCAGTATTTT.

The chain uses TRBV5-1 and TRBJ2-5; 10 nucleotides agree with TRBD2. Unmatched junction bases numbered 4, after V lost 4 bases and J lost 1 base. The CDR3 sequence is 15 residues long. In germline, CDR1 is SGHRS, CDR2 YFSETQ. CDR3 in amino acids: CASSPGLAVQETQYF. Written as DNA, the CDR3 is TGCGCCAGCAGCCCTGGACTAGCGGTCCAAGAGACCCAGTACTTC.

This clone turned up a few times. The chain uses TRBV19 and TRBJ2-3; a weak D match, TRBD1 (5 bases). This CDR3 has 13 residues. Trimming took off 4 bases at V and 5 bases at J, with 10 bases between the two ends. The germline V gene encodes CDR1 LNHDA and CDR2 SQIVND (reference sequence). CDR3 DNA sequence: TGTGCCAGTAGTAGCAGGGCCGGAGATACGCAGTATTTT. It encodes CASSSRAGDTQYF.

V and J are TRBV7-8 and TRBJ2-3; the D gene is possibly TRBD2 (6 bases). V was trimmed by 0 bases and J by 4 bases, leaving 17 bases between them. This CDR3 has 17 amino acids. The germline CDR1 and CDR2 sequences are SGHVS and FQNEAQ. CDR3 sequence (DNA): TGTGCCAGCAGCTTAGCGCTTCGTGTAACGGGGGCAGATACGCAGTATTTT. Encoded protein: CASSLALRVTGADTQYF.

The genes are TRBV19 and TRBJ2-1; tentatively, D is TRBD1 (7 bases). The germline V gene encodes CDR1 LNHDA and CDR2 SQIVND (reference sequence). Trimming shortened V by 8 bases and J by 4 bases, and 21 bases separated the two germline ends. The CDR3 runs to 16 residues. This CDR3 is CASREHRGGNYNEQFF. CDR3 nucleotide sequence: TGTGCCAGTCGAGAACACAGGGGAGGTAATTACAATGAGCAGTTCTTC. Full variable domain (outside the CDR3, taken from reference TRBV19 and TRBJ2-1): DGGITQSPKYLFRKEGQNVTLSCEQNLNHDAMYWYRQDPGQGLRLIYYSQIVNDFQKGDIAEGYSVSREKKESFPLTVTSAQKNPTAFYLCASREHRGGNYNEQFFGPGTRLTVL.

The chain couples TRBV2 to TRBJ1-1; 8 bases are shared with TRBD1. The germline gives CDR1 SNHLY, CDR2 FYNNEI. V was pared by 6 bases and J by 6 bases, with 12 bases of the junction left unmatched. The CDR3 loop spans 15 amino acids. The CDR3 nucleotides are TGTGCCAGCAGGACCCGGACAGGGAGCGGTCCTGAAGCTTTCTTT. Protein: CASRTRTGSGPEAFF.

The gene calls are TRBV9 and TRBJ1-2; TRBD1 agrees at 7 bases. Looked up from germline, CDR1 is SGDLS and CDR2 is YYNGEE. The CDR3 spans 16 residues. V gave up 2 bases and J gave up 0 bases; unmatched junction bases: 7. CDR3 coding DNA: TGTGCCAGCAGCGTGACAGGTACAGGGGCTAACTATGGCTACACCTTC. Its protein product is CASSVTGTGANYGYTF. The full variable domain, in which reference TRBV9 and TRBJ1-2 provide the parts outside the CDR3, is DSGVTQTPKHLITATGQRVTLRCSPRSGDLSVYWYQQSLDQGLQFLIQYYNGEERAKGNILERFSAQQFPDLHSELNLSSLELGDSALYFCASSVTGTGANYGYTFGSGTRLTVV.

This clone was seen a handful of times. In nucleotides, the CDR3 is TGTGCCAGCAGCGATAGAACCTACAATGAGCAGTTCTTC. As protein: CASSDRTYNEQFF. This chain uses TRBV5-7 with TRBJ2-1; D is undetermined. TRBV5-7 carries the ORF label, with uncertain function. Between the trimmed V and J ends, which lost 4 bases and 2 bases, there was a span of 7 bases. The CDR3 length is 13 residues.

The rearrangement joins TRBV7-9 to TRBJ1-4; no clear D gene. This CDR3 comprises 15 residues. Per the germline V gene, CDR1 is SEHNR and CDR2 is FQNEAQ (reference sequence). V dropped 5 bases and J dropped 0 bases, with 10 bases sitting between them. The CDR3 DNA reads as TGTGCCAGCAGCAATAAACTCTCAACTAATGAAAAACTGTTTTTT. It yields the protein CASSNKLSTNEKLFF. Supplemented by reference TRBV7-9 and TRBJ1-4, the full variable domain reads DTGVSQNPRHKITKRGQNVTFRCDPISEHNRLYWYRQTLGQGPEFLTYFQNEAQLEKSRLLSDRFSAERPKGSFSTLEIQRTEQGDSAMYLCASSNKLSTNEKLFFGSGTQLSVL.

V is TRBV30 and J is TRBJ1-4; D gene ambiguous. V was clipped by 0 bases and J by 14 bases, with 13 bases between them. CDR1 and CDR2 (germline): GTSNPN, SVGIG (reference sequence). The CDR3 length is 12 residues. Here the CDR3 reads CAWSVPTGKLFF. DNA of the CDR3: TGTGCCTGGAGTGTACCGACGGGTAAGCTGTTTTTT.

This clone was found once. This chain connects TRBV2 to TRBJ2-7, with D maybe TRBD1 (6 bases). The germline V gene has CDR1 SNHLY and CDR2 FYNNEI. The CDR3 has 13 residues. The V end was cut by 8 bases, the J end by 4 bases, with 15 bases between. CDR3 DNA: TGTGCCAGCCAGGGGACAAGTAAGTACGAGCAGTACTTC. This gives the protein CASQGTSKYEQYF. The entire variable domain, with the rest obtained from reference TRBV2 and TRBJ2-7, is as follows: EPEVTQTPSHQVTQMGQEVILRCVPISNHLYFYWYRQILGQKVEFLVSFYNNEISEKSEIFDDQFSVERPDGSNFTLKIRSTKLEDSAMYFCASQGTSKYEQYFGPGTRLTVT.

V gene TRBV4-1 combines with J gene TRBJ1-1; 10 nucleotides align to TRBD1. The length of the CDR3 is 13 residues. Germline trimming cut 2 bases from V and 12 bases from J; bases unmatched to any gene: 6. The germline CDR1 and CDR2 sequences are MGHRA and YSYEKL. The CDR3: CASSQIQDRGPFF. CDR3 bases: TGCGCCAGCAGCCAAATACAAGACAGGGGGCCTTTCTTT.

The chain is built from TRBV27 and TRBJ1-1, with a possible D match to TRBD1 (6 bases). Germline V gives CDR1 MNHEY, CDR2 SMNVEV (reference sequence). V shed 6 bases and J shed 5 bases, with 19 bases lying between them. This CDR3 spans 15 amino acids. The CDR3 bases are TGTGCCAGCAGCAGGGGCTACGGGTCATTAACTGAAGCTTTCTTT. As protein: CASSRGYGSLTEAFF.

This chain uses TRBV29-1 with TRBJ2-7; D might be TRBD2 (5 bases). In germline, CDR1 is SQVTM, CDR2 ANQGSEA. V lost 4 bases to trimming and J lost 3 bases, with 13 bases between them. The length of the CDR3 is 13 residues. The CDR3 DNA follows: TGCAGCGTTGCACGGGGAACGGACTACGAGCAGTACTTC. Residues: CSVARGTDYEQYF.

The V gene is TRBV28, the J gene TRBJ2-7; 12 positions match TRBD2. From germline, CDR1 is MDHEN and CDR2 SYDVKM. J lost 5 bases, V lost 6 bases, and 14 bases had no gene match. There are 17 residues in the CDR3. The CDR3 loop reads CASSSLTLAGGSDEQYF. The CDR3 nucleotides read TGTGCCAGCAGCTCCCTTACTCTAGCGGGAGGGTCCGACGAGCAGTACTTC.

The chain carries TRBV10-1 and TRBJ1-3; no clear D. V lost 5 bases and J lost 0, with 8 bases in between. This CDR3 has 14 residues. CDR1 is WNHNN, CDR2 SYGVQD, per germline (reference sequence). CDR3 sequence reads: CASSQGSSGNTIYF. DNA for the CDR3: TGCGCCAGCAGTCAAGGGAGCTCTGGAAACACCATATATTTT.

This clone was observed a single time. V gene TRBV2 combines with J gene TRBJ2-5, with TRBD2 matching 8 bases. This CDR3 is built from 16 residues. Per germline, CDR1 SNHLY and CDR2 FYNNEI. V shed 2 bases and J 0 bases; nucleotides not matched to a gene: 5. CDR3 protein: CASSEWTSRYQETQYF. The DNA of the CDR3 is TGTGCCAGCAGTGAATGGACTAGCAGGTACCAAGAGACCCAGTACTTC.

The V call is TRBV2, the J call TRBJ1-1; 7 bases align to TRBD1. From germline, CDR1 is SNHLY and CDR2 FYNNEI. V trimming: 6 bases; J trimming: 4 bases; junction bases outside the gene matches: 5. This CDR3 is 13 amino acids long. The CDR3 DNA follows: TGTGCCAGCAGGAACAGGGGCGGCACTGAAGCTTTCTTT. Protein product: CASRNRGGTEAFF.

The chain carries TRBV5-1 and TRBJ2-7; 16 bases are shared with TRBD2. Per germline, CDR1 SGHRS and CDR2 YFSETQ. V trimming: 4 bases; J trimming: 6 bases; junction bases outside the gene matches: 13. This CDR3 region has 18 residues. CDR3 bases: TGCGCCAGCAGCCCTGGGACTAGCGGGAGGGGGGCCTCGGCCGAGCAGTACTTC. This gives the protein CASSPGTSGRGASAEQYF.